The source of this T cell receptor beta chain is a study of a mutant IDH1 vaccine in newly diagnosed glioma (dated by TCRdb to the early 2020s). Regarding the study in general: In the chemotherapy-containing groups, vaccination started alongside temozolomide cycles, whereas in patients who had radiotherapy alone it started 4-6 weeks after radiotherapy. Of the 30 or so patients who were treated, around 62% were male and 37.5% were female, and the mean age was around 40 years. Before enrollment, most patients had been given radiochemotherapy with temozolomide as standard therapy, while the rest had received either radiotherapy alone or temozolomide alone. The week-35 safety follow-up took place at visit V12, and the week-47 end of study took place at visit V13. Peripheral blood was drawn at six visits: V03 (baseline), V05, V07, V10, V12 and V13. Longitudinal TCRB deep sequencing was done for some 26 treated patients, wherever samples were available for exploratory analyses.

The sample's time point label is to be understood as: week 35, safety follow-up. Every vaccine dose consisted of 300 ug of a 20-mer mutant IDH1 peptide in Montanide, administered subcutaneously together with topical imiquimod. Across visits V03 through V10, patients got a total of eight vaccinations, given in weeks 1, 3, 5, 7, 11, 15, 19 and 23. Newly diagnosed WHO grade 3 or 4 IDH1-mutant astrocytomas showing loss of nuclear ATRX were present in the donors. The samples were drawn from NOA16, a multicentre, single-arm, open-label phase I trial in Germany that tested a mutant IDH1 peptide vaccine in humans for the first time. The DNeasy Blood and Tissue Kit was used to extract genomic DNA from EDTA blood for TCRB sequencing. According to the germline V gene (reference sequence), CDR1 reads SEHNR and CDR2 reads FQNEAQ. Trimming removed 8 bases from V and 4 bases from J, leaving 26 bases between the germline ends. The CDR3 runs 18 residues from the cysteine to the phenylalanine. The DNA shown is the 54-base CDR3, in frame from base 1.

Libraries were built with the immunoSEQ multiplex PCR assay. Following the manufacturer's protocol, the hsTCRB Kit was used to amplify rearranged TCR beta chain sequences. Sequencing of TCRB libraries was carried out on an Illumina MiSeq. On the authors' methods: The proprietary platform of the kit vendor was used for demultiplexing, trimming and gene mapping. What TCRdb holds here is the immuneACCESS table cut down to in-frame rearrangements. Part of the clones is not present; checked against another copy, under half of the missing clones reflect an unresolved V gene, and the others are unexplained. V and J calls and clone size are given by that table; D and trimming were obtained from the DNA. This sample is represented by 43,000 or so clones; around 94% of them were singletons. The biggest ten clones account for around 2% of the sample. As to this clone: Its specific antigen is unknown. Within one base of it there is no much larger clone, and no base qualities were kept.

Broader findings and caveats from the paper: Pseudoprogression seemed to be unrelated to changes in the top peripheral T cell clonotypes found by TCRB sequencing. PBMC samples for TCRB deep sequencing were selected based on availability. The authors noted that analyses of patient blood samples could not be reproduced because of sample limitations. Immune responses induced by the vaccine were seen in over 80% of patients across multiple MHC alleles.

This chain joins TRBV7-9 to TRBJ1-4; a tentative D match to TRBD1 spans 6 bases. Source: PBMCs, taken from a glioma patient whose treatment included an IDH1 peptide vaccine. This TCR derives from a man aged 45 to 65 with glioma. CDR3 protein: CASVTAYGRGRDNEKLFF. The nucleotide sequence reads as follows: TGTGCCAGCGTCACAGCTTATGGCAGGGGTCGTGATAATGAAAAACTGTTTTTT.